Shown below are 23 T cell receptor beta chains from a single sample sequenced in a study of CD8 T cells in ankylosing spondylitis. Findings and caveats of the study: Among TCR beta sequences, a motif of several highly homologous variants appeared characteristic of ankylosing spondylitis blood.

TCRdb reprocessed the 5' RACE reads via MiXCR and lists one record per CDR3 protein. The table includes some 140,000 distinct CDR3 sequences, roughly 17% detected once. Antigen specificity for these receptors is unknown. Sequenced material: blood, either unsorted or a sorted T cell fraction (not recorded which). The receptors were gathered from a male donor with ankylosing spondylitis.

This clonotype was observed a handful of times. The rearrangement joins TRBV27 to TRBJ1-5; D is uncertain. The CDR3 has 15 amino acids. Per germline, CDR1 MNHEY and CDR2 SMNVEV (reference sequence). V was cut by 3 bases and J by 3 bases, with 12 bases left in between. The CDR3 DNA sequence: TGTGCCAGCAGTTTGGGTGGGCAGGACAATCAGCCCCAGCATTTT. Translating gives CASSLGGQDNQPQHF.

This clonotype was found a few times. J is TRBJ2-1 and V is TRBV7-2; D unclear. Germline CDR1 SGHTA, CDR2 FQGNSA. CDR3 length: 15 residues. Trimming took off 2 bases at V and 0 bases at J, with 8 bases between the two ends. This CDR3 reads CASSLYSRSYNEQFF. The CDR3 bases are TGTGCCAGCAGCTTATATAGCCGCTCCTACAATGAGCAGTTCTTC. Full variable domain (rest looked up from reference TRBV7-2 and TRBJ2-1): GAGVSQSPSNKVTEKGKDVELRCDPISGHTALYWYRQSLGQGLEFLIYFQGNSAPDKSGLPSDRFSAERTGGSVSTLTIQRTQQEDSAVYLCASSLYSRSYNEQFFGPGTRLTVL.

CDR3 region: CASTPRAGSPPETQYF. CDR3 nucleotide sequence: TGTGCCAGCACCCCCCGTGCAGGGTCTCCCCCAGAGACCCAGTACTTC. The J gene is TRBJ2-5, the V gene TRBV2; possibly TRBD1 for D (5 bases). The CDR3 spans 16 residues. The V gene's germline CDR1 is SNHLY and CDR2 FYNNEI. The V gene lost 7 bases and the J gene lost 4 bases, with 22 bases spanning the gap.

The J gene is TRBJ2-5, the V gene TRBV12-3 or TRBV12-4; the match to TRBD1 covers 11 bases. V shed 0 bases, J shed 4 bases, and the junction held 10 bases outside the gene matches. The CDR3 is 18 amino acids. The CDR3 is CASSLATPRTGGRETQYF. The CDR3 nucleotides read TGTGCCAGCAGTTTAGCAACACCTCGGACAGGGGGCAGAGAGACCCAGTACTTC.

A few counts support this clonotype. The gene calls are TRBV7-9 and TRBJ2-7; D gene ambiguous. The ends were cut back, 6 bases at V and 3 bases at J, with 9 bases in the middle. The CDR3 totals 12 residues. Germline V gives CDR1 SEHNR, CDR2 FQNEAQ (reference sequence). In nucleotides, the CDR3 is TGTGCCAGCAGGGCGGTGGGCTACGAGCAGTACTTC. It is translated as CASRAVGYEQYF.

The V and J genes are TRBV29-1 and TRBJ2-5, with 8 bases fitting TRBD2. Per germline, CDR1 SQVTM and CDR2 ANQGSEA. The CDR3 is made up of 13 amino acids. The V and J ends lost 7 bases and 7 bases, in that order; junction bases with no gene match: 11. The CDR3 nucleotides read TGCAGCGCCGAGGGTCAGCGGGAGTGGACCCAGTACTTC. As protein: CSAEGQREWTQYF. The variable domain in full, completed from reference TRBV29-1 and TRBJ2-5, reads SAVISQKPSRDICQRGTSLTIQCQVDSQVTMMFWYRQQPGQSLTLIATANQGSEATYESGFVIDKFPISRPNLTFSTLTVSNMSPEDSSIYLCSAEGQREWTQYFGPGTRLLVL.

The sample holds a few counts of this clonotype. The rearrangement links TRBV12-3 or TRBV12-4 to TRBJ1-5; TRBD1 matches at 7 bases. J gave up 2 bases and V 3 bases, and 4 bases lay outside the gene matches. The CDR3 length is 15 residues. In DNA, the CDR3 is TGTGCCAGCAGTTTGGCAACAGGGGGCAATCAGCCCCAGCATTTT. This translates into CASSLATGGNQPQHF.

The chain combines TRBV6-5 with TRBJ2-5; no reliable D call. The V and J ends lost 3 bases and 0 bases respectively, with 11 bases between them. This CDR3 comprises 15 residues. Germline loops: CDR1 MNHEY, CDR2 SVGAGI. The CDR3, as DNA: TGTGCCAGCAGTTATCAGCACACCCACCAAGAGACCCAGTACTTC. This translates into CASSYQHTHQETQYF.

This clonotype was seen many times. This chain uses TRBV4-2 with TRBJ2-3; TRBD2 is a possible D gene (7 bases). CDR3 length: 17 amino acids. CDR1 and CDR2 (germline): LGHNA, YNFKEQ. Trimming removed 4 bases from V and 2 bases from J, with 19 bases in between. CDR3 loop: CASSPGGLADATDTQYF. The CDR3, as DNA: TGTGCCAGCAGCCCCGGGGGGCTAGCCGACGCCACAGATACGCAGTATTTT.

V is TRBV7-3 and J is TRBJ2-2, with 12 bases aligning to TRBD2. CDR1 is SGHTA and CDR2 is FQGTGA in the germline V gene. This CDR3 has 16 amino acids. The junction had 5 bases not matched to a gene; V was cut back by 2 bases and J by 7 bases. CDR3 protein: CASSLSLAGGVGELFF. CDR3 DNA: TGTGCCAGCAGCTTATCCCTAGCGGGAGGGGTCGGGGAGCTGTTTTTT.

This clonotype was recorded a few times. The chain uses TRBV4-1 and TRBJ2-3; D not resolved. Trimming removed 4 bases at V and 0 bases at J, with 14 bases between. There are 16 residues in the CDR3. CDR1 is MGHRA and CDR2 is YSYEKL in the germline V gene. CDR3 in amino acids: CASSLRSFSSTDTQYF. In DNA, the CDR3 is TGCGCCAGCAGCCTCAGGTCCTTCTCTAGCACAGATACGCAGTATTTT.

This rearrangement joins TRBV5-5 to TRBJ2-7; TRBD2 aligns across 11 bases. The CDR3 has 16 amino acids. The J segment lost 2 bases and the V segment lost 1 base, leaving 5 bases of the junction unmatched. Germline V CDR1 and CDR2: SGHKS, YYEKEE (reference sequence). DNA of the CDR3: TGTGCCAGCAGCTTGTCTGGACTAGCGGGCACCTACGAGCAGTACTTC. Translated: CASSLSGLAGTYEQYF.

The rearrangement uses TRBV11-2 and TRBJ2-7, with D tentatively TRBD1 (6 bases). This CDR3 has 11 amino acids. V gave up 5 bases and J gave up 6 bases, with 8 bases separating them. CDR1 is SGHAT, CDR2 FQNNGV, per germline. The CDR3: CASSPRGEQYF. For the CDR3, the DNA is TGTGCCAGCAGCCCCAGGGGCGAGCAGTACTTC.

This chain joins TRBV4-1 and TRBJ2-7, with unresolved D. Germline V gene lookup returns CDR1 MGHRA and CDR2 YSYEKL. The CDR3 covers 14 residues. Deletions cut 1 base from V and 0 bases from J, with 7 bases between. In DNA, the CDR3 is TGCGCCAGCAGCCAAGTGGGGTTCTCCTACGAGCAGTACTTC. It is translated as CASSQVGFSYEQYF.

This clonotype was counted only a few times. The V call is TRBV6-2 or TRBV6-3, the J call TRBJ2-7; 8 bases match TRBD2. Trimming removed 2 bases from V and 3 bases from J; junction bases left unmatched: 6. Germline CDR1 reads MNHEY; CDR2 reads SVGEGT. The CDR3 is 15 residues long. CDR3 sequence (DNA): TGTGCCAGCAGTTACGGAGCGGGAGCAAGCTACGAGCAGTACTTC. The encoded protein is CASSYGAGASYEQYF.

The chain carries TRBV19 and TRBJ2-1; D remains unclear. The CDR3 is made up of 14 amino acids. V gave up 6 bases and J gave up 0 bases, with 9 bases separating them. Germline V gene lookup returns CDR1 LNHDA and CDR2 SQIVND (reference sequence). In DNA, the CDR3 is TGTGCCAGTAGCCTCCGAAACTCCTACAATGAGCAGTTCTTC. Protein: CASSLRNSYNEQFF.

This clonotype came up a few times. The chain joins TRBV7-3 to TRBJ2-3; D is undetermined. V lost 1 base and J lost 11, with 16 bases in between. The germline CDR1 and CDR2 sequences are SGHTA and FQGTGA. There are 14 residues in the CDR3. CDR3 residues: CASSLNSRIWEQYF. The DNA for the CDR3 is TGTGCCAGCAGCTTAAACAGCCGAATCTGGGAGCAGTATTTT.

This clonotype was observed many times. The rearrangement uses TRBV10-3 and TRBJ2-1; D call uncertain. Trimming stripped 6 bases from V and 0 bases from J, with 6 bases between. This CDR3 has 13 residues. CDR1 ENHRY and CDR2 SYGVKD come from the germline V gene. The CDR3 DNA follows: TGTGCCATCAGACAGAGCTCCTACAATGAGCAGTTCTTC. Amino acid sequence: CAIRQSSYNEQFF.

This clonotype was seen a handful of times. This sequence joins TRBV29-1 and TRBJ2-2; D unclear. Germline V gene data show CDR1 as SQVTM and CDR2 as ANQGSEA. CDR3 length: 11 residues. Trimming took 4 bases from V and 4 from J, leaving 4 bases between them. The CDR3 loop reads CSVVVTGELFF. The CDR3 bases are TGCAGCGTTGTCGTCACCGGGGAGCTGTTTTTT.

The V call is TRBV12-3 or TRBV12-4, the J call TRBJ2-7; TRBD2 might be the D (5 bases). V lost 3 bases and J 4 bases, leaving 10 bases between the germline ends. This CDR3 has 13 amino acids. This chain's CDR3 is CASSFGGGYEQYF. CDR3 DNA sequence: TGTGCCAGCAGTTTTGGCGGCGGGTACGAGCAGTACTTC.

This chain uses TRBV5-1 with TRBJ2-7; D may be TRBD1 (6 bases). The CDR3 consists of 13 residues. Germline CDR1 SGHRS, CDR2 YFSETQ. With 4 bases removed from V and 6 bases from J, the gap between germline ends came to 14 bases. CDR3 in DNA: TGCGCCAGCAGCGCGGACAGTATCCCCGAGCAGTACTTC. Translated, it gives CASSADSIPEQYF.

The chain joins TRBV25-1 to TRBJ2-1, with 8 positions matching TRBD2. CDR1 and CDR2 from the germline V gene are MGHDK and SYGVNS. V lost 8 bases to trimming and J lost 5 bases; unmatched junction nucleotides: 5. This CDR3 contains 13 residues. CDR3 nucleotides: TGTGCCAGCTGCCGGGGGGGAGACAATGAGCAGTTCTTC. It specifies CASCRGGDNEQFF.

The table lists this clonotype with a few counts. V is TRBV5-1 and J is TRBJ2-2; possible D gene TRBD2, 6 bases. Germline CDR1 SGHRS, CDR2 YFSETQ. The length of the CDR3 is 14 residues. V dropped 4 bases and J dropped 7 bases, with 14 bases sitting between them. The CDR3 DNA is TGCGCCAGCAGCCCCGCGGGGAGAGGCGGGGAGCTGTTTTTT. Translating gives CASSPAGRGGELFF.